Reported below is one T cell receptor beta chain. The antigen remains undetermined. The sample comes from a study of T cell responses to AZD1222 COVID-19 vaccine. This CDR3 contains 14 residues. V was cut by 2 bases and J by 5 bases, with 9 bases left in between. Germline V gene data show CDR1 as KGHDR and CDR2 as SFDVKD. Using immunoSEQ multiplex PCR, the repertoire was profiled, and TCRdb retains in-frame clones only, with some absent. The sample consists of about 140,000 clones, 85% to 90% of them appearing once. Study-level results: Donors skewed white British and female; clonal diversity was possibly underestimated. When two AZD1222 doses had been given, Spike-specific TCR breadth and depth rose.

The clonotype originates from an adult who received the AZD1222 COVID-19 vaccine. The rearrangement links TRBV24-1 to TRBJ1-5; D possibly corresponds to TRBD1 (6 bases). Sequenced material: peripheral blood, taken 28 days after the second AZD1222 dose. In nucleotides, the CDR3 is TGTGCCACCAGTGATTACAGGGAGGATCAGCCCCAGCATTTT. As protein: CATSDYREDQPQHF.